Each of the 8 T cell receptor beta chains below was sequenced from the same sample in a study of CD8 T cells in ankylosing spondylitis. TCRdb re-analysed the 5' RACE reads in MiXCR, keeping a single row per CDR3 protein. The sample comprises approximately 200,000 distinct CDR3 sequences, around 13% of which are singletons, and roughly 9.6% rests with the top ten. The sequencing sample was made of blood, either unsorted or a sorted T cell fraction (not recorded which). The source is a female donor with ankylosing spondylitis or in good health (not recorded which).

The chain joins TRBV12-3 or TRBV12-4 to TRBJ1-3; D perhaps matches TRBD1 (5 bases). V was clipped by 6 bases and J by 0 bases, with 18 bases between them. This CDR3 has 17 amino acids. The CDR3 nucleotides read TGTGCCAGCAGCCCTCCGCCCGGGACCAACTCTGGAAACACCATATATTTT. Protein sequence: CASSPPPGTNSGNTIYF.

This clonotype has only a few counts. The gene calls are TRBV19 and TRBJ1-5, with TRBD1 identical over 7 bases. Germline CDR1 and CDR2: LNHDA and SQIVND (reference sequence). The CDR3 length is 14 residues. V shed 5 bases and J 6 bases; nucleotides not matched to a gene: 7. DNA of the CDR3: TGTGCCAGTAGTCCAAGACAGGGAGGTCAGCCCCAGCATTTT. Translating gives CASSPRQGGQPQHF.

This clonotype has a count of ten or more. The CDR3 is CASSQERSGNSPLHF. The CDR3 region has the DNA TGTGCCAGCAGCCAAGAGCGTTCCGGGAATTCACCCCTCCACTTT. V is TRBV4-2 and J is TRBJ1-6; D unclear. The CDR3 covers 15 residues. Trimming stripped 0 bases from V and 7 bases from J, with 10 bases between. The germline CDR1 and CDR2 sequences are LGHNA and YNFKEQ.

This clonotype was picked up many times. The chain employs TRBV20-1 and TRBJ2-1; a possible D gene is TRBD2 (6 bases). CDR3 length: 17 residues. The germline V gene has CDR1 DFQATT and CDR2 SNEGSKA (reference sequence). V was trimmed by 4 bases and J by 2 bases, leaving 21 bases between them. This CDR3 reads CSATLLPGRETYNEQFF. For the CDR3, the DNA is TGCAGTGCTACTCTTTTACCTGGACGGGAGACCTACAATGAGCAGTTCTTC.

This chain uses TRBV18 with TRBJ2-5; no clear D. Germline V lookup: CDR1 KGHSH, CDR2 LQKENI. The CDR3 spans 13 residues. Between the trimmed V and J ends, which lost 2 bases and 2 bases, there was a span of 6 bases. The CDR3 sequence: CASSPTVQETQYF. The CDR3 bases are TGTGCCAGCTCACCAACAGTTCAAGAGACCCAGTACTTC.

This clonotype has a single count. A clone one base away is much larger, so this may be a read error. As the CDR3 is not closed by the conserved phenylalanine or tryptophan, this likely results from a read error. The chain links TRBV18 to TRBJ2-2; TRBD2 matches 13 bases. The V segment lost 4 bases and the J segment 1 base; nucleotides outside the gene matches: 9. In germline, CDR1 is KGHSH, CDR2 LQKENI. CDR3 length equals 19 residues. The CDR3 bases are TGTGCCAGCTCACTCCTCGGGACTAGCGGGGCTAAGAACACCGGGGAGCTGTTTCTT. Protein: CASSLLGTSGAKNTGELFL.

This clonotype was detected many times. The chain combines TRBV7-6 with TRBJ1-1; D perhaps matches TRBD1 (6 bases). The CDR3 runs 15 residues. Germline V gives CDR1 SGHVS, CDR2 FNYEAQ. V lost 0 bases, J lost 3 bases, and 11 bases lay in between. The CDR3 DNA sequence: TGTGCCAGCAGCTTAGCGCTGGACAGTTACACTGAAGCTTTCTTT. It specifies CASSLALDSYTEAFF.

V usage is TRBV19 and J usage is TRBJ2-7; 9 bases are shared with TRBD1. Germline-derived CDR1 and CDR2 are LNHDA and SQIVND (reference sequence). This CDR3 has 16 residues. V lost 6 bases and J lost 2; bases outside the gene matches: 11. CDR3 nucleotides: TGTGCCAGTAGCCTGTACGGGACAGGGACTGCCTACGAGCAGTACTTC. Its translation is CASSLYGTGTAYEQYF.